The entry below gives a single T cell receptor beta chain sequence along with its context. This sample was taken from a study of shared clonotypes between healthy human individuals. Germline lookup yields CDR1 MNHEY and CDR2 SMNVEV (reference sequence). This CDR3 comprises 13 residues. With 5 bases removed from V and 2 bases from J, the gap between germline ends came to 10 bases. Clones were sequenced by immunoSEQ multiplex PCR, and TCRdb holds only the in-frame ones, with some missing. The sample records about 490,000 clones, 70% to 80% being singletons. Material: PBMCs. The clonotype originates from a woman between 35 and 50 years old in good health. Some clones in this sample may be carry-over from other donors' samples. The chain employs TRBV27 and TRBJ2-7; D call uncertain. CDR3 sequence (DNA): TGTGCCAGCAGTCCCCTATCCCCCTACGAGCAGTACTTC. Translation gives CASSPLSPYEQYF.